The rows below give T cell receptor beta chains drawn from one sample of a study of cytotoxic CD8 clonotypes in ibrutinib-treated CLL. The table came from immunoSEQ multiplex PCR; TCRdb's copy has only in-frame clones and leaves some out. The table records some 14,000 clones, about two thirds of them present only once. The sequences come from PBMCs, collected before ibrutinib treatment. The receptors here all came from a human donor with chronic lymphocytic leukemia. Both conserved end residues are part of each CDR3. The order of the fields is clone size, V gene, J gene, D gene, CDR3 DNA, CDR3 protein. D genes are given only for firm matches. Where a row states a size, it is once, few, many or the class of an expanded clone; other rows omit it.

-,TRBV5-1,TRBJ1-1,-,TGCGCCAGCAGCTTGGGCGCGACAACCAGTGCTTTCTTT,CASSLGATTSAFF
-,TRBV7-2,TRBJ1-1,TRBD1,TGTGCCAGCAGCTTAGCACAGGGGCTGTACACTGAAGCTTTCTTT,CASSLAQGLYTEAFF
-,TRBV6-5,TRBJ2-7,TRBD2,TGTGCCAGCAGTCGCCCTAGCGGCTACGAGCAGTACTTC,CASSRPSGYEQYF
-,TRBV28,TRBJ1-2,TRBD1,TGTGCCAGCAGCCACCTGGGGGGACAGCGGTATGGCTACACCTTC,CASSHLGGQRYGYTF
-,TRBV28,TRBJ2-7,TRBD2,TGTGCCAGCACCCGCGGCGGGAGGGTGCAGTACTTC,CASTRGGRVQYF
-,TRBV10-2,TRBJ2-2,TRBD2,TGCGCCAGCAGTGACCTAGCGGGGGGTACCGGGGAGCTGTTTTTT,CASSDLAGGTGELFF
-,TRBV18,TRBJ2-7,TRBD1,TGTGCCAGCTCGCCGGGGGGACAGGGCTACGAGCAGTACTTC,CASSPGGQGYEQYF
-,TRBV18,TRBJ2-5,-,TGTGCCAGCTCACTAAGCCAAGAGACCCAGTACTTC,CASSLSQETQYF
-,TRBV7-6,TRBJ2-5,TRBD2,TGTGCCAGCAGCTTATCCCCGGGACTAGCGGGACCGACCCAGTACTTC,CASSLSPGLAGPTQYF
-,TRBV28,TRBJ2-1,TRBD2,TGTGCCAGCACCAACACGGGACTAGCGGGTGGGAGCTCCTACAATGAGCAGTTCTTC,CASTNTGLAGGSSYNEQFF
-,TRBV28,TRBJ1-1,-,TGTGCCAGCAGTCCGCCAGCCTTAAGGGACACTGAAGCTTTCTTT,CASSPPALRDTEAFF
-,TRBV5-1,TRBJ2-3,TRBD2,TGCGCCAGCAGCCCCACTAGCGGGAGGGCAGATACGCAGTATTTT,CASSPTSGRADTQYF
-,TRBV7-9,TRBJ1-1,TRBD1,TGTGCCAGCAGCCCATCCCAGGGGGCGACTGAAGCTTTCTTT,CASSPSQGATEAFF
-,TRBV27,TRBJ1-1,-,TGTGCCAGCAGCCCGGGTGGGGGTAACACTGAAGCTTTCTTT,CASSPGGGNTEAFF
few,TRBV4-1,TRBJ2-2,-,TGCGCCAGCAGCCAAGGTTTTAGCGGCGGGAACACCGGGGAGCTGTTTTTT,CASSQGFSGGNTGELFF
-,TRBV7-9,TRBJ1-4,-,TGTGCCAGCAGGGGATCGGGTGAAAAACTGTTTTTT,CASRGSGEKLFF
-,TRBV4-3,TRBJ1-1,-,TGCGCCAGCAGCCCAAAGAGATGGGGGGCTGAAGCTTTCTTT,CASSPKRWGAEAFF
-,TRBV9,TRBJ2-7,TRBD2,TGTGCCAGCAGCCTAGGACTAGCGGGTAGCTCCTACGAGCAGTACTTC,CASSLGLAGSSYEQYF
-,TRBV7-6,TRBJ2-1,TRBD1,TGTGCCAGCAGCTTAGGACAGGGGGGCTCCTACAATGAGCAGTTCTTC,CASSLGQGGSYNEQFF
-,TRBV28,TRBJ2-5,-,TGTGCCAGCAGCCCCCCCGGGACTGGTGAGACCCAGTACTTC,CASSPPGTGETQYF
-,TRBV19,TRBJ1-2,TRBD1,TGTGCCAGCAGCGGGGACAGGGGGCTTAGTGGCTACACCTTC,CASSGDRGLSGYTF
-,TRBV10-3,TRBJ1-5,-,TGTGCCATCAGGGACGGCAATCAGCCCCAGCATTTT,CAIRDGNQPQHF
few,TRBV7-9,TRBJ1-3,-,TGTGCCCCCCCGACCCCTGGAAACACCATATATTTT,CAPPTPGNTIYF
-,TRBV7-9,TRBJ1-2,-,TGTGCCAGCAGCCCTCAGGGGACCCCCCGGGGAGGCTACACCTTC,CASSPQGTPRGGYTF
-,TRBV7-2,TRBJ1-1,-,TGTGCCAGCAGCTTACAGGCGGACACTGAAGCTTTCTTT,CASSLQADTEAFF
few,TRBV6-6,TRBJ1-6,TRBD1,TGTGCCAGCAGCTCATACCCAGCAGGGGGCTCACCCCTCCACTTT,CASSSYPAGGSPLHF
-,TRBV6-4,TRBJ2-5,-,TGTGCCAGCAGTGAGGGTGGCGGCGGCCAAGAGACCCAGTACTTC,CASSEGGGGQETQYF
-,TRBV29-1,TRBJ2-2,-,TGCAGCGTTGATATAGTGGGAGTGAACACCGGGGAGCTGTTTTTT,CSVDIVGVNTGELFF
-,TRBV7-6,TRBJ2-1,TRBD2,TGTGCCAGCAGCTTAGGGGGGGGTCCCTACAATGAGCAGTTCTTC,CASSLGGGPYNEQFF
-,TRBV7-3,TRBJ2-1,TRBD2,TGTGCCAGTCACCCGAGACCGGGACTAGCGACCTACAATGAGCAGTTCTTC,CASHPRPGLATYNEQFF
-,TRBV7-3,TRBJ2-3,-,TGTGCCAGCAGCTCGTCAGATACGCAGTATTTT,CASSSSDTQYF
-,TRBV5-1,TRBJ2-3,-,TGCGCCAGCACCAGCCGGGCCACAGATACGCAGTATTTT,CASTSRATDTQYF
-,TRBV11-3,TRBJ2-2,-,TGTGCCAGCAGCGCACGGACGTCCACCGGGGAGCTGTTTTTT,CASSARTSTGELFF
-,TRBV6-5,TRBJ1-6,-,TGTGCCAGCAGTTACAGGGGGGACCTTTCACCCCTCCACTTT,CASSYRGDLSPLHF
-,TRBV2,TRBJ1-4,-,TGTGCCAGCAGTGACCTGGGCAGGGATAATGAAAAACTGTTTTTT,CASSDLGRDNEKLFF
-,TRBV21-1,TRBJ1-2,-,TGTGCCAGCAGCCCCTGGGCGGCGATGGGAGGCTACACCTTC,CASSPWAAMGGYTF
-,TRBV5-1,TRBJ1-1,TRBD1,TGCGCCAGCGTCAACGTCGGACAACAGGGGAGAACTGAAGCTTTCTTT,CASVNVGQQGRTEAFF
-,TRBV11-3,TRBJ2-3,-,TGTGCCAGCAGCCCGAGTTGGGGCGCAGATACGCAGTATTTT,CASSPSWGADTQYF
few,TRBV11-2,TRBJ1-2,-,TGTGCCAGCAGCTTAGAGCGGGCAGGGGCCGGCTACACCTTC,CASSLERAGAGYTF
-,TRBV18,TRBJ2-2,-,TGTGCCAGCTCACCACCTGCGGGCACGTCGAACACCGGGGAGCTGTTTTTT,CASSPPAGTSNTGELFF
-,TRBV5-1,TRBJ2-3,TRBD2,TGCGCCAGCAGCTTGGAATTAGCGGGTGGGGGTGATACGCAGTATTTT,CASSLELAGGGDTQYF
-,TRBV9,TRBJ1-3,TRBD1,TGTGCCAGCAGCGGCGGCGGAGGGGGCCGCCCTAGTAGCCCCAACCGCTCTGGAAACACCATATATTTT,CASSGGGGGRPSSPNRSGNTIYF
once,TRBV18,TRBJ2-1,-,TGTGCCAGCTCACCCCCAGGGGCCTACAATGAGCAGTTCTTC,CASSPPGAYNEQFF
-,TRBV6-6,TRBJ2-2,TRBD1,TGTGCCAGCAGCCGGGGACAGGGGGTCGCCGGGGAGCTGTTTTTT,CASSRGQGVAGELFF
-,TRBV2,TRBJ1-1,-,TGTGCCAGCAGTGATATTGTCGGTCGAGCTTTCTTT,CASSDIVGRAFF
few,TRBV5-1,TRBJ1-4,-,TGCGCCAGCAGTTCAGGACAGAGAGGGGGAACTAATGAAAAACTGTTTTTT,CASSSGQRGGTNEKLFF
-,TRBV7-9,TRBJ2-1,-,TGTGCCAGCGGGCTCGTCCGGGAATACAATGAGCAGTTCTTC,CASGLVREYNEQFF
-,TRBV10-3,TRBJ2-7,TRBD2,TGTGCCATCAGCGAGGCGGGCGGGGGGACGGCGGGGCCTTACGAGCAGTACTTC,CAISEAGGGTAGPYEQYF
-,TRBV7-2,TRBJ2-5,-,TGTGCCAGCAGCTTTCAGCACAGCCAAGAGACCCAGTACTTC,CASSFQHSQETQYF
few,TRBV2,TRBJ2-7,-,TGTGCCAGCACCAGGGACCCCCCCTACGAGCAGTACTTC,CASTRDPPYEQYF
few,TRBV6-6,TRBJ2-1,-,TGTGCCAGCAGCCCCCGGAGGGAGGTGGAGTTCTTC,CASSPRREVEFF
few,TRBV18,TRBJ2-7,-,TGTGCCAGCTCGGCGGGACGGAAGATCTACGAGCAGTACTTC,CASSAGRKIYEQYF
-,TRBV5-1,TRBJ2-7,-,TGCGCCAGCAGCAGAGGTGGGGGCGGGAGTGGGCTGGACTCCTACGAGCAGTACTTC,CASSRGGGGSGLDSYEQYF